The following is a T cell receptor (beta chain) sequence with its context. The ends were cut back, 5 bases at V and 0 bases at J, with 20 bases in the middle. CDR1 and CDR2 from the germline V gene are SGHNT and YYREEE (reference sequence). This CDR3 comprises 18 residues. Sequencing was at deep level. Every subset's genomic DNA went evenly onto several immunoSEQ plates. Using immunoSEQ multiplex PCR, the repertoire was profiled, and TCRdb retains in-frame clones only, with some absent. The table records about 600,000 clones, roughly 79% of them present only once. This sample is part of a study of shared clonotypes between healthy human individuals.

The source of this sequence is a woman aged 40-49 years in good health. Some clones in this sample may be carry-over from other donors' samples. The chain combines TRBV5-4 with TRBJ2-2; D may be TRBD1 or TRBD2 (5 bases each). Sequencing was done on a sample of PBMCs. The DNA for the CDR3 is TGTGCCAGCAGGGGGGAAAGGGCTAGGAACGCGAACACCGGGGAGCTGTTTTTT. Residues: CASRGERARNANTGELFF.